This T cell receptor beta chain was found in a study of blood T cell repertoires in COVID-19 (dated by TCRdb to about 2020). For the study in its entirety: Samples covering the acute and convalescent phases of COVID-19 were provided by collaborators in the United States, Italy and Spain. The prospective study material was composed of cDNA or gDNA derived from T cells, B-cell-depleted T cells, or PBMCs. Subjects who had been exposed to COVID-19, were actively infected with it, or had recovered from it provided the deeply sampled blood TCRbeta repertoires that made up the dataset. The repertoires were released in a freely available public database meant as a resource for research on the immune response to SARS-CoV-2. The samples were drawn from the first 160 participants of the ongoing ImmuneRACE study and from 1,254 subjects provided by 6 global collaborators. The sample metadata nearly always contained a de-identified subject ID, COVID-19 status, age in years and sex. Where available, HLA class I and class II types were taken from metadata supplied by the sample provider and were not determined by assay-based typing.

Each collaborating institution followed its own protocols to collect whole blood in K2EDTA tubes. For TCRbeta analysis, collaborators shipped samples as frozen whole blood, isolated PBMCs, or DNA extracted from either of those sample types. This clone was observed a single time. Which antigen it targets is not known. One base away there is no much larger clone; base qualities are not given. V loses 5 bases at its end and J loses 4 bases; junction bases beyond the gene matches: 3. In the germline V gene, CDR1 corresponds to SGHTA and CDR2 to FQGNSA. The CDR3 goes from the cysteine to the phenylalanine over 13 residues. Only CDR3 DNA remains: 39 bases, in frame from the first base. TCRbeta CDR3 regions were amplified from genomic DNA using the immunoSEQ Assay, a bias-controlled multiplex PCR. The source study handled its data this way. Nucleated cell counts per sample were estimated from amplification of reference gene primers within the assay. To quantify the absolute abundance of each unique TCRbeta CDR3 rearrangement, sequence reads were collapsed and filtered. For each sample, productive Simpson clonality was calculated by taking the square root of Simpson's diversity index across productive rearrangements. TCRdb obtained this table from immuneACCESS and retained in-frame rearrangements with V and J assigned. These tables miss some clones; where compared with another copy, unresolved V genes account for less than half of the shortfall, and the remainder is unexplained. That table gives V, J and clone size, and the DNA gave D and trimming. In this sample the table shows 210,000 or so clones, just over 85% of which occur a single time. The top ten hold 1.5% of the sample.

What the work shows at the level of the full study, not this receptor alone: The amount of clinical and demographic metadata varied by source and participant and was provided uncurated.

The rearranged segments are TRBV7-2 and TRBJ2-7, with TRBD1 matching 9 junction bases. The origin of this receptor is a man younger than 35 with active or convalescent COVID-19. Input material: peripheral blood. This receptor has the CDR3 CASSHRGPYEQYF. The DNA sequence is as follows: TGTGCCAGCAGCCACAGGGGGCCGTACGAGCAGTACTTC.